These 4 T cell receptor beta chains originate from one sample sequenced in a study of control samples from healthy donors and cancer patients. TCRdb's copy holds only in-frame clones and misses some; the assay was immunoSEQ multiplex PCR. The repertoire consists of roughly 80,000 clones, with roughly 88% occurring once and the leading ten covering around 6%. Sequencing was carried out using blood. These receptors were taken from a woman between 45 and 65 years old in good health.

This rearrangement joins TRBV3-1 (or the pseudogene TRBV3-2) to TRBJ2-7, with 10 nucleotides matching TRBD1. J was trimmed by 5 bases and V by 4 bases; bases with no gene match: 5. The CDR3 loop spans 14 amino acids. Germline V gene data show CDR1 as LGHDT and CDR2 as YNNKEL (reference sequence). As DNA, the CDR3 is TGTGCCAGCAGCCCCGGGACAGGGGTCCACGAGCAGTACTTC. Amino acids: CASSPGTGVHEQYF.

In its sample, this clone is medium-sized. This sequence joins TRBV7-9 and TRBJ1-6, with 8 bases matching TRBD1. Germline V gives CDR1 SEHNR, CDR2 FQNEAQ (reference sequence). Losses at the gene ends were 10 bases for V and 9 bases for J; bases not matched to a gene: 8. CDR3 length: 13 residues. CDR3 protein: CAIQDRVFSPLHF. CDR3 DNA: TGTGCCATACAGGACAGGGTGTTTTCACCCCTCCACTTT.

The chain recombines TRBV18 with TRBJ1-4; D uncertain. The V end was cut by 6 bases, the J end by 10 bases, with 15 bases between. Germline values: CDR1 KGHSH, CDR2 LQKENI. This CDR3 is built from 13 residues. The CDR3: CASSGPALGKLFF. CDR3 bases: TGTGCCAGCTCCGGTCCAGCACTCGGAAAACTGTTTTTT.

The V gene is TRBV2, the J gene TRBJ1-3; D is unclear. The V end lost 6 bases, the J end lost 0 bases, and 12 bases lay between the germline ends. Germline V gene sequence: CDR1 SNHLY, CDR2 FYNNEI. The CDR3 loop spans 15 amino acids. For the CDR3, the DNA is TGTGCCAGCAGGCAGGCTCCGAACTCTGGAAACACCATATATTTT. Protein product: CASRQAPNSGNTIYF.